These 20 T cell receptor beta chains were all obtained from the same sample, sequenced in a study of breast tumors, draining lymph nodes, adjacent tissues. Samples came from axillary lymph nodes draining the breast cancer. TCRdb used MiXCR to reprocess the multiplex PCR reads, holding one entry per CDR3 protein. The sample lists about 180,000 distinct CDR3 sequences, approximately 33% occurring once. Sequenced material: axillary lymph node tissue. The receptors were sampled from a female donor with breast cancer. Some clones in this sample may be carry-over from other donors' samples.

This clonotype was recorded many times. The chain recombines TRBV5-6 with TRBJ1-4; D unclear. The CDR3 loop spans 14 amino acids. V was shortened by 4 bases and J by 4 bases, with 11 bases between the two germline ends. Germline loops: CDR1 SGHDT, CDR2 YYEEEE. In nucleotides, the CDR3 is TGTGCCAGCAGCCAAGCAGCGTATAATGAAAAACTGTTTTTT. Residues: CASSQAAYNEKLFF.

This clonotype was counted at least ten times. CDR3 coding DNA: TGCGCCAGCAGTGAGTCGCCTAGCGACTCTGGAAACACCATATATTTT. Amino acids: CASSESPSDSGNTIYF. The chain carries TRBV10-1 and TRBJ1-3; D is uncertain. This CDR3 spans 16 amino acids. The V end lost 0 bases, the J end lost 0 bases, and 9 bases lay between the germline ends. Germline lookup yields CDR1 WNHNN and CDR2 SYGVQD (reference sequence).

There are a few counts of this clonotype. V is TRBV5-1 and J is TRBJ1-1; D gene unclear. Trimming shortened V by 3 bases and J by 7 bases, and 16 bases separated the two germline ends. Per the germline V gene, CDR1 is SGHRS and CDR2 is YFSETQ. This CDR3 spans 14 amino acids. The CDR3 DNA sequence: TGCGCCAGCAGCTCAAGGACGGAACGGGGTGAAGCTTTCTTT. Protein sequence: CASSSRTERGEAFF.

This rearrangement joins TRBV2 to TRBJ2-2; D may be TRBD2 (6 bases). Trimming pared 7 bases from V and 3 bases from J, leaving 18 bases between. This CDR3 spans 16 amino acids. Germline CDR1 and CDR2: SNHLY and FYNNEI. The CDR3 DNA sequence: TGTGCCAGCACCGGGAGCAGGGATGGCTACACCGGGGAGCTGTTTTTT. Residues: CASTGSRDGYTGELFF.

The chain employs TRBV12-3 or TRBV12-4 and TRBJ2-7; either TRBD1 or TRBD2 may fit D (6 bases each). The CDR3 length is 14 residues. V was shortened by 3 bases and J by 6 bases, with 15 bases between the two germline ends. This CDR3 is CASSFLGGLFEQYF. For the CDR3, the DNA is TGTGCCAGCAGTTTTCTAGGGGGGTTGTTCGAGCAGTACTTC.

Ten or more counts support this clonotype. The genes are TRBV7-8 and TRBJ2-3, with TRBD2 matching 8 bases. The V and J ends lost 5 bases and 10 bases, in that order; junction bases with no gene match: 11. Germline V lookup: CDR1 SGHVS, CDR2 FQNEAQ. The CDR3 covers 14 residues. CDR3 residues: CASSPAGEGTAQYF. CDR3 DNA: TGTGCCAGCAGCCCAGCGGGAGAAGGGACGGCGCAGTATTTT.

This clonotype has ten or more counts. This sequence joins TRBV19 and TRBJ2-5; D gene unclear. The germline V and J ends were trimmed by 5 bases and 6 bases, with 7 bases remaining between them. Germline V gene lookup returns CDR1 LNHDA and CDR2 SQIVND (reference sequence). CDR3 length equals 11 residues. In nucleotides, the CDR3 is TGTGCCAGTAGTCTCAGGCAGACCCAGTACTTC. It is translated as CASSLRQTQYF.

There are many counts of this clonotype. The V call is TRBV5-5, the J call TRBJ2-7, with 8 positions matching TRBD1. The CDR3 covers 15 residues. Germline V gene data show CDR1 as SGHKS and CDR2 as YYEKEE (reference sequence). J gave up 2 bases and V 4 bases, and 8 bases lay outside the gene matches. This chain's CDR3 is CASSPGTGTTYEQYF. In DNA, the CDR3 is TGTGCCAGCAGCCCCGGGACAGGTACTACCTACGAGCAGTACTTC. The complete variable domain, with remaining parts taken from reference TRBV5-5 and TRBJ2-7, reads DAGVTQSPTHLIKTRGQQVTLRCSPISGHKSVSWYQQVLGQGPQFIFQYYEKEERGRGNFPDRFSARQFPNYSSELNVNALLLGDSALYLCASSPGTGTTYEQYFGPGTRLTVT.

This clonotype occurred many times. This chain connects TRBV5-1 to TRBJ2-3, with TRBD2 as a possible D gene (7 bases). Per germline, CDR1 SGHRS and CDR2 YFSETQ. V was trimmed by 0 bases and J by 2 bases, leaving 16 bases between them. This CDR3 is built from 17 residues. CDR3: CASSLAGRGPSTDTQYF. The DNA of the CDR3 is TGCGCCAGCAGCTTGGCGGGGCGGGGGCCTTCCACAGATACGCAGTATTTT.

To note about this clonotype: Germline is not matched at one junction end, which may reflect a read error. V gene TRBV28 combines with J gene TRBJ2-5, with 11 bases fitting TRBD2. The CDR3 runs to 19 residues. The germline gives CDR1 MDHEN, CDR2 SYDVKM. The CDR3 is CASSSPPLVVAGGQESQYF. CDR3 in DNA: TGTGCCAGCAGTTCCCCCCCCTTGGTAGTAGCGGGAGGGCAAGAGAGCCAGTACTTC.

The CDR3 DNA is TGTGCCAGCAGCCCCTCAGGGGGCTGCGGTCAGCCCCAGCATTTT. Its translation: CASSPSGGCGQPQHF. V is TRBV6-5 and J is TRBJ1-5; 8 nucleotides match TRBD1. The CDR3 sequence is 15 residues long. V was clipped by 6 bases and J by 6 bases; unmatched bases: 10. Germline V gene data show CDR1 as MNHEY and CDR2 as SVGAGI.

The CDR3 DNA follows: TGTGCCAGCAGCCACGCTCTCTTAGGACAGGGTAGAAAGCCCCAGCATTTT. Amino acids: CASSHALLGQGRKPQHF. This chain joins TRBV28 and TRBJ1-5; 8 nucleotides match TRBD1. Trimming cost V 6 bases and J 8 bases; bases outside gene matches: 18. Germline V gene lookup returns CDR1 MDHEN and CDR2 SYDVKM. CDR3 length: 17 residues.

CDR3 amino acids: CSASKGVHNSPLHF. CDR3 bases: TGCAGTGCTAGTAAAGGGGTGCATAATTCACCCCTCCACTTT. The J gene is TRBJ1-6, the V gene TRBV20-1; D is possibly TRBD1 (5 bases). Germline V gene data show CDR1 as DFQATT and CDR2 as SNEGSKA (reference sequence). This CDR3 comprises 14 residues. Deletions cut 3 bases from V and 5 bases from J, with 11 bases between.

The rearrangement links TRBV7-2 to TRBJ1-1; the D gene is possibly TRBD1 (5 bases). V lost 5 bases and J 3 bases, leaving 7 bases between the germline ends. This CDR3 comprises 12 residues. Germline V lookup: CDR1 SGHTA, CDR2 FQGNSA. CDR3 coding DNA: TGTGCCAGCAGCCCAGGGCACACTGAAGCTTTCTTT. Its translation: CASSPGHTEAFF.

This clonotype was detected ten times or more. DNA for the CDR3: TGTGCCAGCAGCGTAGCAGGCAGGGGGGGCTCACCCCTCCACTTT. Amino acid sequence: CASSVAGRGGSPLHF. The chain employs TRBV9 and TRBJ1-6; 7 bases fit TRBD1. Germline CDR1 and CDR2: SGDLS and YYNGEE. V shed 0 bases, J shed 10 bases, and the junction held 7 bases outside the gene matches. CDR3 size: 15 residues. The variable domain in full, completed from reference TRBV9 and TRBJ1-6, reads DSGVTQTPKHLITATGQRVTLRCSPRSGDLSVYWYQQSLDQGLQFLIQYYNGEERAKGNILERFSAQQFPDLHSELNLSSLELGDSALYFCASSVAGRGGSPLHFGNGTRLTVT.

This clonotype appeared many times. This chain links TRBV10-2 with TRBJ2-6; no definite D call. CDR3 length: 13 residues. Germline V lookup: CDR1 WSHSY, CDR2 SAAADI. The V end was cut by 7 bases, the J end by 4 bases, with 8 bases between. The CDR3 DNA reads as TGCGCCAGCAAGCCAGCAGGGGCCAACGTCCTGACTTTC. Translating gives CASKPAGANVLTF.

This chain links TRBV12-3 or TRBV12-4 with TRBJ1-3; D unresolved. The CDR3 is 12 residues long. V lost 6 bases and J 6 bases, leaving 9 bases between the germline ends. The CDR3 bases are TGTGCCAGCAGCTCCAGCGTAAACACCATATATTTT. Amino acid sequence: CASSSSVNTIYF.

The rearrangement links TRBV5-1 to TRBJ2-7; 8 nucleotides match TRBD1. Germline trimming cut 2 bases from V and 4 bases from J; bases unmatched to any gene: 8. This CDR3 spans 15 amino acids. Germline CDR1 reads SGHRS; CDR2 reads YFSETQ. CDR3 loop: CASSFDGTGGYEQYF. The CDR3 DNA sequence: TGCGCCAGCAGCTTTGATGGAACAGGGGGGTACGAGCAGTACTTC.

A remark on this clonotype: Given the absence of the conserved phenylalanine or tryptophan at the CDR3 end, a read error is likely. This chain uses TRBV5-4 with TRBJ1-6; D is possibly TRBD1 (6 bases). This CDR3 is built from 19 residues. CDR1 is SGHNT and CDR2 is YYREEE in the germline V gene (reference sequence). Trimming pared 4 bases from V and 1 base from J, leaving 21 bases between. CDR3 region: CASSHPTRGSGSYNSPLHL. The CDR3, as DNA: TGTGCCAGCAGCCATCCCACGAGGGGGTCTGGATCCTATAATTCACCCCTCCACCTT.

This clonotype occurred many times. This sequence joins TRBV9 and TRBJ2-7; unclear D gene. This CDR3 is built from 12 residues. Germline V gene data show CDR1 as SGDLS and CDR2 as YYNGEE. Trimming removed 3 bases at V and 0 bases at J, with 4 bases between. CDR3 nucleotides: TGTGCCAGCAGCGGGATCTCCTACGAGCAGTACTTC. Amino acids: CASSGISYEQYF. The entire variable domain, with the rest obtained from reference TRBV9 and TRBJ2-7, is as follows: DSGVTQTPKHLITATGQRVTLRCSPRSGDLSVYWYQQSLDQGLQFLIQYYNGEERAKGNILERFSAQQFPDLHSELNLSSLELGDSALYFCASSGISYEQYFGPGTRLTVT.